The sequence of this T cell receptor (beta chain) was determined in a study of T cell responses to AZD1222 COVID-19 vaccine. Regarding this clone: The antigen is undetermined.

Study-wide findings and caveats: A reported finding is that nearly half of spike-specific TCRs target unmutated variant regions. The breadth and depth of Spike-specific TCRs increased once two AZD1222 doses had been given. Recipients of AZD1222 seropositive at baseline numbered only five or six.

V dropped 6 bases and J dropped 3 bases, with 23 bases sitting between them. The CDR3 runs to 17 residues. The germline CDR1 and CDR2 sequences are SNHLY and FYNNEI. Second-dose intervals near 4 or 12 weeks were combined. Only in-frame clones appear in the TCRdb table, and some are missing; sequencing was by immunoSEQ multiplex PCR. The table shows 130,000 to 150,000 clones, with approximately 90% occurring only once. Sequencing was performed on peripheral blood, taken 28 days after the second AZD1222 dose. The chain recombines TRBV2 with TRBJ1-1; maybe TRBD1 (5 bases). The receptor was derived from an adult who received the AZD1222 COVID-19 vaccine. The CDR3 here is CASSSERGRTRHTEAFF. For the CDR3, the DNA is TGTGCCAGCAGCAGTGAGAGGGGCCGGACACGGCACACTGAAGCTTTCTTT.